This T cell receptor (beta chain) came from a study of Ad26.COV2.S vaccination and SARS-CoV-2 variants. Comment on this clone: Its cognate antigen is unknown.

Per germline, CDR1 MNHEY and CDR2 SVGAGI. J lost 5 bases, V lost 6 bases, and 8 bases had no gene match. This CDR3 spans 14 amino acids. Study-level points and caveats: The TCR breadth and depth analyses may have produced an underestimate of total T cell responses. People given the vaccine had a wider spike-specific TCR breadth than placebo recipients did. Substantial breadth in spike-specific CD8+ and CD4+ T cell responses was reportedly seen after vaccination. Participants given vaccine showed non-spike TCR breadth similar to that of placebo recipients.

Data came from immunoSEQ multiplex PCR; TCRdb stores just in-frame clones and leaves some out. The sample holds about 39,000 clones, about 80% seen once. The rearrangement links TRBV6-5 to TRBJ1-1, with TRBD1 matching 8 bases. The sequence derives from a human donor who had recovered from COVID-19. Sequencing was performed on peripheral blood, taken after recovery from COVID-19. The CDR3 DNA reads TGTGCCAGCAGCTTGACAGGGGTGGGGACTGAAGCTTTCTTT. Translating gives CASSLTGVGTEAFF.